Following are 2 T cell receptor beta chains from one sample sequenced in a study of cytomegalovirus exposure and HLA in healthy donors. Using immunoSEQ multiplex PCR, the repertoire was profiled, and TCRdb retains in-frame clones only, with some absent. The sample contains approximately 220,000 clones, 85% to 90% of which appear only once. The sample comprised PBMCs. The receptors stem from a man between 18 and 29 years old in good health and CMV-seronegative.

The chain combines TRBV4-3 with TRBJ1-1; perhaps TRBD1 as D (6 bases). Germline V CDR1 and CDR2: LGHNA, YSLEER. V was clipped by 0 bases and J by 3 bases, with 11 bases between them. This CDR3 has 15 amino acids. DNA for the CDR3: TGCGCCAGCAGCCAAGAAAACAGGGCGGACACTGAAGCTTTCTTT. Translated, it gives CASSQENRADTEAFF.

The J gene is TRBJ2-7, the V gene TRBV28, with TRBD2 identical over 8 bases. Germline assignment: CDR1 MDHEN and CDR2 SYDVKM. The CDR3 consists of 14 residues. The ends lost 6 bases at V and 4 bases at J; junction bases unmatched: 8. The CDR3 coding sequence is TGTGCCAGCAGGGAAGCGGGGGAAAAGTACGAGCAGTACTTC. Translating gives CASREAGEKYEQYF.